This T cell receptor (beta chain) was sequenced during a study of cytomegalovirus exposure and HLA in healthy donors. The protocol was immunoSEQ multiplex PCR, while the TCRdb copy is restricted to in-frame clones and leaves out a portion. The table shows some 49,000 clones, with 92% occurring only once. Sequencing was carried out using PBMCs. The TCR sequence derives from a man younger than 35 in good health and CMV-seronegative.

This chain's CDR3 is CASSPLTGGNTEAFF. The CDR3 bases are TGTGCCAGCTCACCTTTGACAGGGGGGAACACTGAAGCTTTCTTT. The chain is built from TRBV18 and TRBJ1-1; 9 nucleotides line up with TRBD1. The trim removed 3 bases at V and 1 base at J, leaving 3 bases unmatched. CDR1 KGHSH and CDR2 LQKENI come from the germline V gene. This CDR3 is 15 amino acids long.